Sequencing of this T cell receptor (beta chain) was carried out in a study of blood T cell repertoires in COVID-19. The germline V gene encodes CDR1 SNHLY and CDR2 FYNNEI. The V and J ends lost 8 bases and 8 bases, in that order; junction bases with no gene match: 9. There are 13 residues in the CDR3. Measured with immunoSEQ multiplex PCR; TCRdb has only the in-frame clones, and not every one. The table lists under 450,000 clones, about 80% of them singletons. The chain uses TRBV2 and TRBJ1-2, with TRBD1 matching over 9 bases. Sample: peripheral blood. This sequence originates from a human donor with acute or convalescent COVID-19. The donor label of this sample is uncertain. This CDR3 is CASQGQGSSGYTF. The DNA for the CDR3 is TGTGCCAGCCAGGGACAGGGAAGTAGCGGCTACACCTTC.